This TCR beta chain was recovered during a study of T-cell reconstitution after alpha-beta-depleted transplantation in children. Unique molecular identifiers featured in how the TCRbeta library was prepared. TCRdb itself ran the PCR reads through MiXCR, one entry per CDR3 protein. Seen here are approximately 340,000 distinct CDR3 sequences, over 9% observed once, and the top ten hold about 2.3%. V lost 4 bases to trimming and J lost 3 bases, with 12 bases between them. The CDR3 totals 14 residues. From germline, CDR1 is SGHKS and CDR2 YYEKEE (reference sequence). The source was PBMCs from the stem cell graft donor, collected from the stem cell graft. The V gene is TRBV5-5, the J gene TRBJ2-3; D not certain. The TCR was taken from a human donor who donated a stem cell graft to a child with acute lymphoblastic leukemia. Here the CDR3 DNA reads TGTGCCAGCAGCCACCAACTTACTACAGATACGCAGTATTTT. Translation gives CASSHQLTTDTQYF.